The next 20 T cell receptor beta chains were all read from a single sample in a study of lymphopenia after photon versus proton radiotherapy (dated by TCRdb to the late 2010s). To prepare the library, the immunoSEQ multiplex PCR assay was applied. In its TCRdb copy, this immuneACCESS table keeps in-frame sequences only and misses some clones. Where compared with another copy, unresolved V genes explain less than half of these, and the others have no known cause. The sample table holds over 25,000 clones, of which almost 90% were seen once. 6.8% of the sample rests with the top ten. The sequenced sample was peripheral blood, obtained from a patient treated with photon-based radiotherapy. These receptors were taken from a woman in her forties or fifties with pancreatic cancer.

The genes are TRBV4-3 and TRBJ2-1; TRBD1 matches at 11 bases. This CDR3 region has 16 residues. Germline V gene lookup returns CDR1 LGHNA and CDR2 YSLEER. The V gene end was trimmed by 0 bases and the J gene end by 6 bases; junction bases not matched to a gene: 4. The CDR3 DNA reads as TGCGCCAGCAGCCAAGATTGGGGGACAGGGGGCAATGAGCAGTTCTTC. As protein: CASSQDWGTGGNEQFF.

CDR3 sequence: CASPLAGTLQETQYF. In nucleotides, the CDR3 is TGTGCCAGTCCCCTAGCGGGGACTCTCCAAGAGACCCAGTACTTC. The V gene is TRBV19, the J gene TRBJ2-5; 9 bases are a match to TRBD2. With 8 bases clipped from V and 1 base from J, the junction kept 8 bases outside the gene matches. The CDR3 has 15 amino acids. Germline values: CDR1 LNHDA, CDR2 SQIVND (reference sequence).

The chain links TRBV7-3 to TRBJ2-1, with no clear D. CDR1 is SGHTA and CDR2 is FQGTGA in the germline V gene. The V and J ends lost 1 base and 7 bases respectively, with 5 bases between them. The CDR3 runs 12 residues. CDR3 sequence (DNA): TGTGCCAGCAGCTTAAGCGGTAATGAGCAGTTCTTC. It yields the protein CASSLSGNEQFF.

V usage is TRBV4-3 and J usage is TRBJ1-6; D gene unclear. Trimming left V 0 bases short and J 7 bases short, with 19 bases between. Per germline, CDR1 LGHNA and CDR2 YSLEER. CDR3 length equals 18 residues. CDR3 region: CASSQDWARVGLNSPLHF. The CDR3 nucleotides are TGCGCCAGCAGCCAAGATTGGGCCCGGGTAGGGCTCAATTCACCCCTCCACTTT.

The chain couples TRBV28 to TRBJ2-3; 11 positions match TRBD2. Per the germline V gene, CDR1 is MDHEN and CDR2 is SYDVKM. V gave up 4 bases and J gave up 5 bases; unmatched junction bases: 5. This CDR3 is built from 15 residues. The CDR3 loop is CASSSTSGIIDTQYF. The CDR3 DNA follows: TGTGCCAGCAGTTCGACTAGCGGGATCATAGATACGCAGTATTTT.

The DNA for the CDR3 is TGTGCCAGCCGGGGACTCCCGAACACTGAAGCTTTCTTT. Residues: CASRGLPNTEAFF. The chain is built from TRBV27 and TRBJ1-1; D perhaps matches TRBD1 (5 bases). This CDR3 comprises 13 residues. Germline values: CDR1 MNHEY, CDR2 SMNVEV (reference sequence). Trimming stripped 8 bases from V and 1 base from J, with 11 bases between.

V usage is TRBV4-2 and J usage is TRBJ2-1, with TRBD1 as a possible D gene (5 bases). The CDR3 runs to 15 residues. Germline CDR1 reads LGHNA; CDR2 reads YNFKEQ. V was cut by 0 bases and J by 5 bases, with 11 bases left in between. The CDR3 coding sequence is TGTGCCAGCAGCCAAGATGGTCCCAGGGACAATGAGCAGTTCTTC. Its protein is CASSQDGPRDNEQFF.

The genes are TRBV2 and TRBJ2-7; perhaps TRBD2 as D (5 bases). This CDR3 is 14 amino acids long. Between the trimmed V and J ends, which lost 4 bases and 0 bases, there was a span of 10 bases. CDR1 is SNHLY, CDR2 FYNNEI, per germline. CDR3 protein: CASSVDSSSYEQYF. CDR3 DNA: TGTGCCAGCAGTGTGGACTCAAGCTCCTACGAGCAGTACTTC.

The rearrangement links TRBV6-4 to TRBJ2-3; D possibly corresponds to TRBD2 (5 bases). The V and J ends lost 0 bases and 0 bases respectively, with 19 bases between them. This CDR3 contains 19 residues. Germline loops: CDR1 MRHNA, CDR2 SNTAGT. This chain's CDR3 is CASSDSPRSETRSTDTQYF. For the CDR3, the DNA is TGTGCCAGCAGTGACTCGCCCCGTAGCGAGACTCGAAGCACAGATACGCAGTATTTT.

This clone came up once. The V gene is TRBV5-5, the J gene TRBJ2-7; D is perhaps TRBD2 (6 bases). The CDR3 extends over 15 amino acids. The germline gives CDR1 SGHKS, CDR2 YYEKEE (reference sequence). Trimming removed 3 bases from V and 0 bases from J, with 13 bases in between. The CDR3: CASSWDSFISYEQYF. As DNA, the CDR3 is TGTGCCAGCAGCTGGGACTCTTTTATCTCCTACGAGCAGTACTTC.

This chain links TRBV6-6 with TRBJ2-2; a possible D gene is TRBD1 (5 bases). V was clipped by 1 base and J by 4 bases, with 7 bases between them. CDR3 length: 14 amino acids. The germline CDR1 and CDR2 sequences are MNHNY and SVGAGI (reference sequence). The CDR3 DNA reads TGTGCCAGCAGTTACTTGCAGGGCACCGGGGAGCTGTTTTTT. It codes for CASSYLQGTGELFF.

The V and J genes are TRBV5-1 and TRBJ2-1; D remains ambiguous. Germline V gene lookup returns CDR1 SGHRS and CDR2 YFSETQ. V was shortened by 0 bases and J by 10 bases, with 5 bases between the two germline ends. This CDR3 region has 11 residues. This chain's CDR3 is CASSLGGEQFF. The CDR3 coding sequence is TGCGCCAGCAGCTTGGGCGGCGAGCAGTTCTTC.

The chain uses TRBV7-2 and TRBJ2-7; TRBD1 is a possible D gene (5 bases). V dropped 4 bases and J dropped 2 bases, with 12 bases sitting between them. The CDR3 runs 14 residues. From germline, CDR1 is SGHTA and CDR2 FQGNSA. Here the CDR3 DNA reads TGTGCCAGCAGCTCGACAGTGAAGACCTACGAGCAGTACTTC. This gives the protein CASSSTVKTYEQYF.

The chain uses TRBV11-3 and TRBJ2-2, with 11 bases matching TRBD2. Trimming took 4 bases from V and 7 from J; bases not matched to a gene: 11. There are 17 residues in the CDR3. Germline V gene sequence: CDR1 SGHNT, CDR2 YENEEA. This CDR3 is CASSSRTSGYSIGELFF. The CDR3 nucleotides are TGTGCCAGCAGCTCCCGGACTAGCGGGTACTCGATCGGGGAGCTGTTTTTT.

The rearrangement joins TRBV6-4 to TRBJ2-3; D gene ambiguous. Germline assignment: CDR1 MRHNA and CDR2 SNTAGT. Trimming cost V 3 bases and J 0 bases, with 7 bases left between them. The CDR3 spans 14 residues. CDR3 DNA sequence: TGTGCCAGCAGTGAGAGATCTAGCACAGATACGCAGTATTTT. Its translation is CASSERSSTDTQYF.

The CDR3 sequence: CASSEWPGSRRNYGYTF. DNA of the CDR3: TGTGCCAGCAGTGAATGGCCGGGGTCACGGAGGAACTATGGCTACACCTTC. V and J are TRBV2 and TRBJ1-2; D ambiguous. Trimming shortened V by 2 bases and J by 2 bases, and 18 bases separated the two germline ends. Germline CDR1 SNHLY, CDR2 FYNNEI. The CDR3 is 17 residues long.

The chain couples TRBV21-1 to TRBJ2-1; TRBD2 reflects the table's D call only, with no check against the DNA. TRBV21-1 is a pseudogene segment. The CDR3 has 16 amino acids. CDR3 nucleotides: TGTGCCAGCAGCAAAACAGCGGGAGGTATGAACAATGAGCAGTTCTTC. Translating it yields CASSKTAGGMNNEQFF.

This clone was observed a single time. The chain has TRBV7-2 and TRBJ1-3, with TRBD1 matching over 10 bases. The CDR3 is 17 amino acids. Germline V gene lookup returns CDR1 SGHTA and CDR2 FQGNSA. V lost 6 bases, J lost 0 bases, and 8 bases stayed unmatched. This CDR3 reads CASSFPGQGNSGNTIYF. The CDR3 DNA reads as TGTGCCAGCAGTTTCCCGGGACAGGGGAACTCTGGAAACACCATATATTTT.

The chain carries TRBV7-6 and TRBJ2-2; 12 nucleotides line up with TRBD2. There are 17 residues in the CDR3. Germline V lookup: CDR1 SGHVS, CDR2 FNYEAQ. The V gene end was trimmed by 6 bases and the J gene end by 4 bases; junction bases not matched to a gene: 9. The DNA for the CDR3 is TGTGCCAGCAGGGACCCTCCGGGACTAGCGGGCACCGGGGAGCTGTTTTTT. Residues: CASRDPPGLAGTGELFF.

The table lists this clone with a few counts. For the CDR3, the DNA is TGTGCCAGCAGCTCATCGGACAGGGCTAGCAATCAGCCCCAGCATTTT. This sequence encodes CASSSSDRASNQPQHF. The chain employs TRBV11-3 and TRBJ1-5; 8 bases are a match to TRBD1. The CDR3 runs 16 residues. Trimming cost V 4 bases and J 0 bases; bases outside gene matches: 5. Germline V gene data show CDR1 as SGHNT and CDR2 as YENEEA.